Listed below are T cell receptor beta chains from one sample, sequenced in a study of CD8+ T cells in alopecia areata. Data came from immunoSEQ multiplex PCR; TCRdb stores just in-frame clones and leaves some out. This table has approximately 180,000 clones, less than 80% appearing once. Sequenced here: CD8+ T cells sorted from blood, sampled at week 0. The origin of the receptors is a human donor with alopecia areata. The CDR3 runs from the conserved cysteine through the conserved F or W. A D gene is named only where the DNA matches it firmly. For some rows the clone size is stated as once, few or many, or as a class when expanded; others skip it.

len: 12; v_gene: TRBV7-9; abundance: .; j_gene: TRBJ2-7; d_gene: TRBD2; CDR3aa: CASGWRGYEQYF; CDR3nt: TGTGCCAGCGGGTGGCGGGGGTACGAGCAGTACTTC
len: 12; v_gene: TRBV5-1; abundance: .; j_gene: TRBJ1-4; d_gene: .; CDR3aa: CASRVANEKLFF; CDR3nt: TGCGCCAGCAGGGTTGCTAATGAAAAACTGTTTTTT
len: 14; v_gene: TRBV6-1; abundance: .; j_gene: TRBJ1-1; d_gene: .; CDR3aa: CASTELRGWTEAFF; CDR3nt: TGTGCCAGCACCGAGCTAAGGGGCTGGACTGAAGCTTTCTTT
len: 15; v_gene: TRBV7-9; abundance: .; j_gene: TRBJ2-5; d_gene: TRBD1; CDR3aa: CASSKKTGGKETQYF; CDR3nt: TGTGCCAGCAGCAAAAAGACAGGGGGGAAAGAGACCCAGTACTTC
len: 13; v_gene: TRBV6-5; abundance: .; j_gene: TRBJ2-5; d_gene: TRBD2; CDR3aa: CASTTGGLETQYF; CDR3nt: TGTGCCAGCACCACGGGGGGGCTGGAGACCCAGTACTTC
len: 13; v_gene: TRBV30; abundance: few; j_gene: TRBJ1-1; d_gene: .; CDR3aa: CAWSVVRGTEAFF; CDR3nt: TGTGCCTGGAGTGTAGTCAGGGGCACTGAAGCTTTCTTT
len: 13; v_gene: TRBV15; abundance: .; j_gene: TRBJ2-7; d_gene: .; CDR3aa: CATSRGDSLEQYF; CDR3nt: TGTGCCACCAGCAGAGGGGACTCTTTGGAGCAGTACTTC
len: 11; v_gene: TRBV4-1; abundance: .; j_gene: TRBJ2-1; d_gene: .; CDR3aa: CASSQDVEQFF; CDR3nt: TGCGCCAGCAGCCAAGATGTGGAGCAGTTCTTC
len: 12; v_gene: TRBV19; abundance: few; j_gene: TRBJ2-3; d_gene: .; CDR3aa: CASSILADTQYF; CDR3nt: TGTGCCAGTAGTATCTTGGCAGATACGCAGTATTTT
len: 15; v_gene: TRBV4-1; abundance: .; j_gene: TRBJ2-7; d_gene: .; CDR3aa: CASSPAHRISYEQYF; CDR3nt: TGCGCCAGCAGTCCGGCGCACAGGATCTCCTACGAGCAGTACTTC
len: 12; v_gene: TRBV27; abundance: once; j_gene: TRBJ2-5; d_gene: .; CDR3aa: CASLGAAGTQYF; CDR3nt: TGTGCCAGCCTGGGGGCAGCGGGGACCCAGTACTTC
len: 12; v_gene: TRBV27; abundance: .; j_gene: TRBJ1-1; d_gene: .; CDR3aa: CASSQGGTEAFF; CDR3nt: TGTGCCAGCAGCCAAGGGGGGACTGAAGCTTTCTTT
len: 13; v_gene: TRBV30; abundance: .; j_gene: TRBJ2-1; d_gene: .; CDR3aa: CAWRGAKPWEQFF; CDR3nt: TGTGCCTGGAGGGGGGCGAAGCCATGGGAGCAGTTCTTC
len: 15; v_gene: TRBV2; abundance: .; j_gene: TRBJ2-2; d_gene: .; CDR3aa: CASSERRENTGELFF; CDR3nt: TGTGCCAGCAGCGAACGCAGGGAGAACACCGGGGAGCTGTTTTTT
len: 14; v_gene: TRBV9; abundance: .; j_gene: TRBJ2-2; d_gene: .; CDR3aa: CASSVVSGTGELFF; CDR3nt: TGTGCCAGCAGCGTAGTATCCGGCACCGGGGAGCTGTTTTTT
len: 12; v_gene: TRBV30; abundance: once; j_gene: TRBJ1-1; d_gene: .; CDR3aa: CAWSVRRNEAFF; CDR3nt: TGTGCCTGGAGTGTAAGGAGGAATGAAGCTTTCTTT
len: 12; v_gene: TRBV7-9; abundance: .; j_gene: TRBJ1-1; d_gene: .; CDR3aa: CASSSTKPEAFF; CDR3nt: TGTGCCAGCAGCTCGACCAAACCTGAAGCTTTCTTT
len: 14; v_gene: TRBV30; abundance: .; j_gene: TRBJ1-5; d_gene: .; CDR3aa: CAWSDVTDNQPQHF; CDR3nt: TGTGCCTGGAGTGACGTTACAGACAATCAGCCCCAGCATTTT
len: 14; v_gene: TRBV29-1; abundance: .; j_gene: TRBJ1-1; d_gene: .; CDR3aa: CSIPHPEVVTEAFF; CDR3nt: TGCAGCATACCTCACCCGGAGGTAGTCACTGAAGCTTTCTTT
len: 15; v_gene: TRBV11-2; abundance: .; j_gene: TRBJ1-4; d_gene: TRBD1; CDR3aa: CASSLGLGQEEKLFF; CDR3nt: TGTGCCAGCAGCTTAGGATTGGGACAGGAGGAAAAACTGTTTTTT
len: 15; v_gene: TRBV30; abundance: .; j_gene: TRBJ1-2; d_gene: TRBD1; CDR3aa: CAWSTSRDRSYGYTF; CDR3nt: TGTGCCTGGAGTACCTCCCGGGACAGATCATATGGCTACACCTTC
len: 14; v_gene: TRBV2; abundance: few; j_gene: TRBJ1-1; d_gene: .; CDR3aa: CASSEGGVNTEAFF; CDR3nt: TGTGCCAGCAGTGAGGGGGGCGTGAACACTGAAGCTTTCTTT
len: 15; v_gene: TRBV13; abundance: .; j_gene: TRBJ2-6; d_gene: .; CDR3aa: CASSRGASGANVLTF; CDR3nt: TGTGCCAGCAGCCGCGGAGCGTCTGGGGCCAACGTCCTGACTTTC
len: 18; v_gene: TRBV18; abundance: .; j_gene: TRBJ1-2; d_gene: .; CDR3aa: CASSPGFPIQVDGYGYTF; CDR3nt: TGTGCCAGCTCACCAGGATTTCCGATACAAGTGGACGGGTATGGCTACACCTTC
len: 18; v_gene: TRBV13; abundance: .; j_gene: TRBJ2-4; d_gene: TRBD2; CDR3aa: CASSPRLERGGRKNIQYF; CDR3nt: TGTGCCAGCAGCCCGCGACTAGAGCGGGGGGGTCGAAAAAACATTCAGTACTTC
len: 16; v_gene: TRBV30; abundance: few; j_gene: TRBJ2-7; d_gene: .; CDR3aa: CAWSVKSRPDLYEQYF; CDR3nt: TGTGCCTGGAGTGTTAAGAGTCGACCGGACCTCTACGAGCAGTACTTC
len: 15; v_gene: TRBV29-1; abundance: few; j_gene: TRBJ2-4; d_gene: .; CDR3aa: CSVEGTPDSKNIQYF; CDR3nt: TGCAGCGTTGAAGGCACGCCCGATAGCAAAAACATTCAGTACTTC
len: 11; v_gene: TRBV29-1; abundance: .; j_gene: TRBJ1-2; d_gene: .; CDR3aa: CSVALNYGYTF; CDR3nt: TGCAGCGTTGCCCTTAACTATGGCTACACCTTC
len: 13; v_gene: TRBV9; abundance: few; j_gene: TRBJ1-2; d_gene: .; CDR3aa: CASSVGGNYGYTF; CDR3nt: TGTGCCAGCAGCGTGGGGGGAAACTATGGCTACACCTTC
len: 14; v_gene: TRBV9; abundance: .; j_gene: TRBJ2-7; d_gene: .; CDR3aa: CASSKQGERYEQYF; CDR3nt: TGTGCCAGCAGCAAACAGGGTGAGCGCTACGAGCAGTACTTC
len: 19; v_gene: TRBV29-1; abundance: .; j_gene: TRBJ2-1; d_gene: TRBD2; CDR3aa: CSVDPGLAGFLTTYNEQFF; CDR3nt: TGCAGCGTGGATCCGGGACTAGCGGGATTTCTTACCACCTACAATGAGCAGTTCTTC
len: 15; v_gene: TRBV7-8; abundance: .; j_gene: TRBJ2-3; d_gene: TRBD2; CDR3aa: CASSGLAGGADTQYF; CDR3nt: TGTGCCAGCTCTGGCCTGGCGGGGGGGGCGGATACGCAGTATTTT
len: 13; v_gene: TRBV12-5; abundance: .; j_gene: TRBJ1-2; d_gene: .; CDR3aa: CASGSSLTGYYTF; CDR3nt: TGTGCTAGTGGTTCCAGCCTTACAGGGTACTACACCTTC
len: 13; v_gene: TRBV2; abundance: .; j_gene: TRBJ1-5; d_gene: .; CDR3aa: CASSEFSNQPQHF; CDR3nt: TGTGCCAGCAGTGAGTTTAGCAATCAGCCCCAGCATTTT
len: 16; v_gene: TRBV2; abundance: .; j_gene: TRBJ2-5; d_gene: .; CDR3aa: CASPGSPLRNGETQYF; CDR3nt: TGTGCCAGTCCCGGGAGTCCGCTCCGAAATGGGGAGACCCAGTACTTC
len: 12; v_gene: TRBV4-1; abundance: many; j_gene: TRBJ2-7; d_gene: .; CDR3aa: CASSHLGGEQYF; CDR3nt: TGCGCCAGCAGCCATCTAGGGGGCGAGCAGTACTTC
len: 14; v_gene: TRBV13; abundance: .; j_gene: TRBJ2-7; d_gene: TRBD1; CDR3aa: CASSSRQGRYEQYF; CDR3nt: TGTGCCAGCAGCTCCCGACAGGGGAGGTACGAGCAGTACTTC
len: 15; v_gene: TRBV13; abundance: .; j_gene: TRBJ1-5; d_gene: .; CDR3aa: CASSYRTDSNQPQHF; CDR3nt: TGTGCCAGCAGCTACCGGACAGATAGCAATCAGCCCCAGCATTTT